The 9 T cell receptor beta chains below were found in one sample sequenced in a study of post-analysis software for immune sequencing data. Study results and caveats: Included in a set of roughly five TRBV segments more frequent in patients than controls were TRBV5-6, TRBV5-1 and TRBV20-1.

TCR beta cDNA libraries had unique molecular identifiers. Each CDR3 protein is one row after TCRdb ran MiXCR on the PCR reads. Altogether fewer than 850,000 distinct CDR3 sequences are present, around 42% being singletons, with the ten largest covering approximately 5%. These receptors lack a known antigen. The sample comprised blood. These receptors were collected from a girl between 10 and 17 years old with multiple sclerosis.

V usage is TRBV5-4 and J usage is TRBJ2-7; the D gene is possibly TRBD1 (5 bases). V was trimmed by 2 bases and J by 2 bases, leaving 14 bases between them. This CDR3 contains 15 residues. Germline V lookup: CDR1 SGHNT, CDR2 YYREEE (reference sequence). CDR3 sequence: CASSLVDNRAYEQYF. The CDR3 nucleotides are TGTGCCAGCAGCTTAGTGGACAATCGGGCCTACGAGCAGTACTTC.

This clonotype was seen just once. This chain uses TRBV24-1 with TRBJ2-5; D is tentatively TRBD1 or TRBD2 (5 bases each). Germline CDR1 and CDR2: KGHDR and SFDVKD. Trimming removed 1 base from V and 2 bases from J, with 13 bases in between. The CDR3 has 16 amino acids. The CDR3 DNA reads TGTGCCACCAGTGATTTCGAGGGAGAGGGGCAAGAGACCCAGTACTTC. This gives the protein CATSDFEGEGQETQYF.

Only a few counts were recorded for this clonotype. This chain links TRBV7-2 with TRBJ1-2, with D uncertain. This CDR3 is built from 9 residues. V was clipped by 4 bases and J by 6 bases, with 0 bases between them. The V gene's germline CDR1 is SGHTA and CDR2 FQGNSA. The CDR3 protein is CASSYGYTF. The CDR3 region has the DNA TGTGCCAGCAGCTATGGCTACACCTTC.

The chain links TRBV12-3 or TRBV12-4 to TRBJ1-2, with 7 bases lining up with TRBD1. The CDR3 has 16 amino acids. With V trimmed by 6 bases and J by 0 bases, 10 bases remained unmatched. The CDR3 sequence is CASSPGKGAANYGYTF. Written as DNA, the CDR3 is TGTGCCAGCAGCCCTGGAAAGGGGGCTGCTAACTATGGCTACACCTTC.

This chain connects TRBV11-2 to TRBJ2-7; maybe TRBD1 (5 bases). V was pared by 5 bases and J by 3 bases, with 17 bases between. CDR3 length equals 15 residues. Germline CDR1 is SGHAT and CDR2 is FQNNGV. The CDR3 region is CASSQVQGTSYEQYF. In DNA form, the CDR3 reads TGTGCCAGCAGCCAAGTCCAGGGAACGAGCTACGAGCAGTACTTC.

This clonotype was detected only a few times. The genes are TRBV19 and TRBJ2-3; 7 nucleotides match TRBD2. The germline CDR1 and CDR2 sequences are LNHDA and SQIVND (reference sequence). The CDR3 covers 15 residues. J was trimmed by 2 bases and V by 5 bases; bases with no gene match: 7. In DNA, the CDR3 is TGTGCCAGTAGTGGCGCGGGAGTGGTCACAGATACGCAGTATTTT. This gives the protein CASSGAGVVTDTQYF. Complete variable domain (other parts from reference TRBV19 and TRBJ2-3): DGGITQSPKYLFRKEGQNVTLSCEQNLNHDAMYWYRQDPGQGLRLIYYSQIVNDFQKGDIAEGYSVSREKKESFPLTVTSAQKNPTAFYLCASSGAGVVTDTQYFGPGTRLTVL.

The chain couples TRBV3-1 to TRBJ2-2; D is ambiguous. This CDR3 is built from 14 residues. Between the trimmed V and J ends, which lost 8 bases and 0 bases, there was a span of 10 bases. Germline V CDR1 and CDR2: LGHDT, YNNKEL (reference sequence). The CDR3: CASGAQSNTGELFF. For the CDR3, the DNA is TGTGCCAGCGGAGCCCAATCGAACACCGGGGAGCTGTTTTTT.

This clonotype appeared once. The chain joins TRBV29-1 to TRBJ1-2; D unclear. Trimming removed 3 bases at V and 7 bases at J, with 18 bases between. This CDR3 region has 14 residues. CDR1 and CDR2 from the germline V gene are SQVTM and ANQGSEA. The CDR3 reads CSVDNDLSGRGYTF. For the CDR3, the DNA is TGCAGCGTTGATAACGACCTCTCCGGCCGTGGCTACACCTTC.

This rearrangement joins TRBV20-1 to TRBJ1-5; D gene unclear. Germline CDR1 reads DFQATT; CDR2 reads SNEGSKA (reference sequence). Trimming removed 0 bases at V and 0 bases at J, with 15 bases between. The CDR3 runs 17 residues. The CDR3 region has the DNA TGCAGTGCTAGAGATCCGAGCCCAGGTTCTAGCAATCAGCCCCAGCATTTT. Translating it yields CSARDPSPGSSNQPQHF.